These T cell receptor beta chains were read from a single sample in a study of blood T cell repertoires in COVID-19. Assay used: immunoSEQ multiplex PCR; TCRdb lists only in-frame clones, some missing. Altogether approximately 250,000 clones are present, roughly 85% being singletons, with the ten largest covering about 2.2%. The specimen sequenced was peripheral blood. These receptors came from a man aged 25 to 45 who had recovered from COVID-19. CDR3s include the opening cysteine and the closing phenylalanine or tryptophan. Each record gives: V gene, D gene, J gene, clone size, CDR3 protein, CDR3 DNA. D genes are given only for firm matches. Clone size is stated in some rows and not others, as once, few, many or a class when expanded.

V gene: TRBV5-1
D gene: NA
J gene: TRBJ2-1
clone size: NA
CDR3 protein: CASSLTSTTYNEQFF
CDR3 DNA: TGCGCCAGCAGCCTGACTAGTACTACCTACAATGAGCAGTTCTTC

V gene: TRBV6-6
D gene: TRBD1
J gene: TRBJ1-2
clone size: NA
CDR3 protein: CASTGTGRGHGYTF
CDR3 DNA: TGTGCCAGCACTGGAACCGGGAGGGGGCATGGCTACACCTTC

V gene: TRBV4-1
D gene: NA
J gene: TRBJ2-7
clone size: once
CDR3 protein: CASSQGGDRGEQYF
CDR3 DNA: TGCGCCAGCAGCCAAGGGGGTGATAGGGGAGAGCAGTACTTC

V gene: TRBV10-2
D gene: TRBD1
J gene: TRBJ1-2
clone size: NA
CDR3 protein: CASSESTEGATDGYTF
CDR3 DNA: TGCGCCAGCAGTGAGTCGACGGAGGGGGCCACGGATGGCTACACCTTC

V gene: TRBV9
D gene: NA
J gene: TRBJ1-2
clone size: many
CDR3 protein: CASSPQAGLEGYTF
CDR3 DNA: TGTGCCAGCAGCCCCCAGGCGGGCCTTGAGGGCTACACCTTC

V gene: TRBV29-1
D gene: TRBD2
J gene: TRBJ2-1
clone size: NA
CDR3 protein: CSVERGSGEYNEQFF
CDR3 DNA: TGCAGCGTCGAGCGAGGTAGCGGGGAGTACAATGAGCAGTTCTTC

V gene: TRBV19
D gene: TRBD1
J gene: TRBJ1-3
clone size: NA
CDR3 protein: CASTEQGAGNTIYF
CDR3 DNA: TGTGCCAGTACCGAACAGGGGGCTGGAAACACCATATATTTT

V gene: TRBV9
D gene: NA
J gene: TRBJ1-2
clone size: NA
CDR3 protein: CASSVDGGLGGYTF
CDR3 DNA: TGTGCCAGCAGCGTAGACGGGGGTTTGGGTGGCTACACCTTC

V gene: TRBV5-5
D gene: TRBD2
J gene: TRBJ2-7
clone size: NA
CDR3 protein: CASSWRGVDYEQYF
CDR3 DNA: TGTGCCAGCAGCTGGCGGGGGGTTGACTACGAGCAGTACTTC

V gene: TRBV7-9
D gene: NA
J gene: TRBJ1-5
clone size: NA
CDR3 protein: CASSYIGEGQPQHF
CDR3 DNA: TGTGCCAGCAGCTATATAGGGGAGGGTCAGCCCCAGCATTTT

V gene: TRBV5-6
D gene: TRBD1
J gene: TRBJ1-6
clone size: NA
CDR3 protein: CASRGQSFLLHF
CDR3 DNA: TGTGCCAGCAGGGGACAGTCCTTTCTCCTCCACTTT

V gene: TRBV2
D gene: TRBD1
J gene: TRBJ1-5
clone size: NA
CDR3 protein: CASSERRGTADNQPQHF
CDR3 DNA: TGTGCCAGCAGTGAGAGGCGAGGGACAGCAGACAATCAGCCCCAGCATTTT

V gene: TRBV5-1
D gene: NA
J gene: TRBJ1-6
clone size: NA
CDR3 protein: CASRENNSPLHF
CDR3 DNA: TGCGCCAGCAGGGAGAATAATTCACCCCTCCACTTT

V gene: TRBV19
D gene: TRBD1
J gene: TRBJ2-7
clone size: NA
CDR3 protein: CASQTQPGQGNYEQYF
CDR3 DNA: TGTGCCAGTCAGACTCAACCGGGACAGGGGAACTACGAGCAGTACTTC

V gene: TRBV19
D gene: TRBD1
J gene: TRBJ2-7
clone size: NA
CDR3 protein: CASTPTGGEDEQYF
CDR3 DNA: TGTGCCAGTACTCCGACAGGGGGCGAGGACGAGCAGTACTTC

V gene: TRBV6-5
D gene: NA
J gene: TRBJ1-1
clone size: NA
CDR3 protein: CASREVVTEAFF
CDR3 DNA: TGTGCCAGCAGGGAGGTAGTCACTGAAGCTTTCTTT

V gene: TRBV27
D gene: TRBD1
J gene: TRBJ2-7
clone size: NA
CDR3 protein: CASSFGQGAEQYF
CDR3 DNA: TGTGCCAGCAGTTTCGGACAGGGTGCCGAGCAGTACTTC